This T cell receptor beta chain was profiled in a study of blood T cell repertoires in COVID-19. Study context: T cells, B-cell-depleted T cells, or PBMCs supplied cDNA or gDNA.

Per germline, CDR1 SEHNR and CDR2 FQNEAQ (reference sequence). Between the trimmed V and J ends, which lost 1 base and 5 bases, there was a span of 7 bases. The CDR3 runs 13 residues. Per the study methods: Estimated nucleated cell counts came from reference gene primer amplification. Sequencing was performed with immunoSEQ multiplex PCR; in TCRdb, only in-frame clones are kept and a portion is missing. The DNA was the basis for D and trimming; V, J and clone size are from that table. The sample contains fewer than 350,000 clones, about nine tenths of which appear only once. The sample taken for sequencing was PBMCs or T cells enriched from blood (not recorded which). The V and J genes are TRBV7-9 and TRBJ2-3, with unresolved D. The clonotype was recovered from a woman between 35 and 50 years old with acute COVID-19. CDR3 sequence: CASSLVAQDTQYF. In nucleotides, the CDR3 is TGTGCCAGCAGCTTAGTGGCCCAAGATACGCAGTATTTT.